This record covers a single T cell receptor (beta chain). The sample comes from a study of OX40 agonist ivuxolimab in advanced cancers. The CDR3 totals 13 residues. The V gene lost 1 base and the J gene lost 1 base, with 4 bases spanning the gap. Germline CDR1 and CDR2: SGHTA and FQGNSA. Data came from immunoSEQ multiplex PCR; TCRdb stores just in-frame clones and leaves some out. Of tens of thousands of clones in the sample, approximately 90% were seen once. This TCR derives from an adult with an advanced solid tumor such as melanoma, head and neck, liver or kidney cancer. This sample comprised CD4+ or CD8+ T cells sorted from blood, obtained in a trial of the OX40 agonist ivuxolimab. This chain links TRBV7-2 with TRBJ1-1; no firm D call. In nucleotides, the CDR3 is TGTGCCAGCAGCTTAGACCCGAACACTGAAGCTTTCTTT. This encodes CASSLDPNTEAFF.